Below, 20 T cell receptor beta chains from the same sample are listed, as sequenced in a study of early T cells in non-severe SARS-CoV-2 infection. TCRdb independently ran MiXCR on the 5' RACE reads; one entry per CDR3 protein. The sample includes roughly 100,000 distinct CDR3 sequences, about 12% of them seen just once. The sample was whole blood. All receptors derive from an adult who was a healthcare worker with PCR-confirmed SARS-CoV-2 infection or an uninfected control (not recorded which).

This clonotype was found many times. The V call is TRBV9, the J call TRBJ2-7, with D perhaps matching TRBD2 (6 bases). Per germline, CDR1 SGDLS and CDR2 YYNGEE. Trimming pared 5 bases from V and 3 bases from J, leaving 15 bases between. The CDR3 is 14 amino acids. The CDR3 region is CASSHDWGGYEQYF. CDR3 sequence (DNA): TGTGCCAGCAGTCATGACTGGGGAGGCTACGAGCAGTACTTC. The whole variable domain, remainder taken from reference TRBV9 and TRBJ2-7, is DSGVTQTPKHLITATGQRVTLRCSPRSGDLSVYWYQQSLDQGLQFLIQYYNGEERAKGNILERFSAQQFPDLHSELNLSSLELGDSALYFCASSHDWGGYEQYFGPGTRLTVT.

The chain carries TRBV12-3 or TRBV12-4 and TRBJ2-7; D gene unclear. Trimming took off 5 bases at V and 1 base at J, with 6 bases between the two ends. The CDR3 sequence is 12 residues long. The chain's CDR3 is CASSRDSYEQYF. For the CDR3, the DNA is TGTGCCAGCAGTAGAGATTCCTACGAGCAGTACTTC.

The rearrangement links TRBV6-6 to TRBJ1-2, with D perhaps TRBD1 (5 bases). This CDR3 is built from 13 residues. Trimming removed 6 bases at V and 4 bases at J, with 12 bases between. Germline lookup yields CDR1 MNHNY and CDR2 SVGAGI (reference sequence). The CDR3 DNA sequence: TGTGCCAGCAGCCCGGGACCCATCTATGGCTACACCTTC. The encoded protein is CASSPGPIYGYTF.

This clonotype has only a few counts. The J gene is TRBJ2-5, the V gene TRBV28; no firm D call. The CDR3 covers 13 residues. Germline CDR1 is MDHEN and CDR2 is SYDVKM. V lost 5 bases and J 5 bases, leaving 12 bases between the germline ends. The CDR3 sequence is CASSPRSVETQYF. CDR3 sequence (DNA): TGTGCCAGCAGTCCAAGAAGCGTGGAGACCCAGTACTTC.

In regard to this clonotype: A much larger clonotype is one base distant, so this may be a read error. The chain carries TRBV30 and TRBJ2-7; D remains ambiguous. Germline CDR1 is GTSNPN and CDR2 is SVGIG (reference sequence). CDR3 length: 13 residues. This chain's CDR3 is CAWSLDEGYGQYF. CDR3 nucleotide sequence: TGTGCCTGGAGTCTGGATGAAGGGTACGGGCAGTACTTC.

This clonotype has ten or more counts. The chain couples TRBV7-9 to TRBJ2-7; 10 positions match TRBD2. The CDR3 loop spans 17 amino acids. Looked up from germline, CDR1 is SEHNR and CDR2 is FQNEAQ (reference sequence). V lost 3 bases, J lost 5 bases, and 13 bases stayed unmatched. CDR3 sequence: CASSLEIAGGRANEQYF. CDR3 bases: TGTGCCAGCAGCTTGGAGATAGCGGGAGGAAGGGCCAACGAGCAGTACTTC.

The V call is TRBV7-9, the J call TRBJ2-3; D possibly corresponds to TRBD1 (5 bases). Trimming cost V 5 bases and J 1 base, with 10 bases left between them. Germline CDR1 and CDR2: SEHNR and FQNEAQ (reference sequence). This CDR3 spans 14 amino acids. Here the CDR3 DNA reads TGTGCCAGCAGCCAGGGATATGGCACAGATACGCAGTATTTT. Translation: CASSQGYGTDTQYF.

On this clonotype: The germline gene is not matched at one end of the junction; a read error may be the cause. The J gene is TRBJ2-1, the V gene TRBV29-1, with 16 positions matching TRBD2. Germline-derived CDR1 and CDR2 are SQVTM and ANQGSEA. The CDR3 totals 16 residues. CDR3 DNA: TGCAGCGTGGAAGGGACTAGCGGGAGGGCGAGCGATGAGCAGTTCTTC. Protein product: CSVEGTSGRASDEQFF.

This clonotype was counted ten times or more. The chain combines TRBV12-3 or TRBV12-4 with TRBJ2-7, with D hard to call. V lost 6 bases, J lost 8 bases, and 11 bases lay in between. The CDR3 covers 11 residues. CDR3 nucleotide sequence: TGTGCCAGCAGGCTCCAGAATAAGCAGTACTTC. Translating gives CASRLQNKQYF.

This clonotype was detected a few times. The rearrangement joins TRBV7-2 to TRBJ2-1; 11 bases map to TRBD2. Losses at the gene ends were 5 bases for V and 6 bases for J; bases not matched to a gene: 15. CDR1 is SGHTA, CDR2 FQGNSA, per germline. CDR3 length equals 18 residues. The chain's CDR3 is CASSHPPGSGRASNEQFF. The CDR3 DNA sequence: TGTGCCAGCAGCCACCCCCCGGGTAGCGGGAGGGCCTCCAATGAGCAGTTCTTC.

This clonotype was counted between two and nine times. The V and J genes are TRBV4-2 and TRBJ2-1; TRBD1 agrees at 7 bases. The junction had 8 bases not matched to a gene; V was cut back by 1 base and J by 8 bases. Germline lookup yields CDR1 LGHNA and CDR2 YNFKEQ. This CDR3 is built from 15 residues. The CDR3 spells CASSQGTGAIHEQFF. CDR3 nucleotides: TGTGCCAGCAGCCAAGGCACAGGGGCGATTCATGAGCAGTTCTTC.

In its sample, this clonotype was seen many times. This chain's CDR3 is CAISGGAGNQPQHF. CDR3 DNA: TGTGCCATCAGTGGGGGCGCGGGGAATCAGCCCCAGCATTTT. The J gene is TRBJ1-5, the V gene TRBV10-3; tentative D call: TRBD1 (5 bases). CDR1 ENHRY and CDR2 SYGVKD come from the germline V gene. V was trimmed by 4 bases and J by 4 bases, leaving 11 bases between them. The CDR3 sequence is 14 residues long.

There are a few counts of this clonotype. This chain joins TRBV7-2 and TRBJ2-6; no clear D gene. Trimming took off 5 bases at V and 0 bases at J, with 20 bases between the two ends. Germline V gene lookup returns CDR1 SGHTA and CDR2 FQGNSA. The CDR3 covers 19 residues. In nucleotides, the CDR3 is TGTGCCAGCAGCCGTTTTGTCGGAAGCTACCCCTCTGGGGCCAACGTCCTGACTTTC. Its translation: CASSRFVGSYPSGANVLTF.

V and J are TRBV12-3 or TRBV12-4 and TRBJ2-3, with D maybe TRBD1 (5 bases). Trimming stripped 1 base from V and 7 bases from J, with 18 bases between. The CDR3 runs 16 residues. The CDR3 nucleotides read TGTGCCAGCAGTTTAGGCCAGGGCCCATTCCGGCATACGCAGTATTTT. It is translated as CASSLGQGPFRHTQYF.

This clonotype was seen a handful of times. V gene TRBV10-2 combines with J gene TRBJ1-3; D gene ambiguous. This CDR3 spans 11 amino acids. CDR1 is WSHSY and CDR2 is SAAADI in the germline V gene. V lost 8 bases and J lost 4, with 6 bases in between. CDR3 DNA: TGCGCCAGCTACGCGGGAAACACCATATATTTT. Amino acids: CASYAGNTIYF.

This clonotype was detected ten times or more. The rearrangement joins TRBV28 to TRBJ1-3; D remains unclear. This CDR3 region has 14 residues. V was pared by 6 bases and J by 0 bases, with 9 bases between. CDR1 and CDR2 (germline): MDHEN, SYDVKM. CDR3 in amino acids: CASRTWDSGNTIYF. CDR3 nucleotide sequence: TGTGCCAGCAGAACCTGGGACTCTGGAAACACCATATATTTT.

This clonotype was counted only a few times. The rearrangement links TRBV20-1 to TRBJ2-2; the match to TRBD2 covers 11 bases. The CDR3 spans 13 residues. Germline V lookup: CDR1 DFQATT, CDR2 SNEGSKA (reference sequence). With V trimmed by 3 bases and J by 10 bases, 4 bases remained unmatched. The CDR3 is CSASTSGRMELFF. CDR3 nucleotide sequence: TGCAGTGCTAGCACTAGCGGGAGAATGGAGCTGTTTTTT.

This clonotype has only a few counts. This sequence joins TRBV29-1 and TRBJ2-6, with TRBD1 matching over 7 bases. V was clipped by 4 bases and J by 2 bases; unmatched bases: 2. The CDR3 is 14 residues long. The germline V gene has CDR1 SQVTM and CDR2 ANQGSEA. The chain's CDR3 is CSVATGAGANVLTF. In nucleotides, the CDR3 is TGCAGCGTTGCCACAGGGGCTGGGGCCAACGTCCTGACTTTC.

This chain joins TRBV24-1 and TRBJ1-2; D is ambiguous. The germline CDR1 and CDR2 sequences are KGHDR and SFDVKD. With 11 bases removed from V and 2 bases from J, the gap between germline ends came to 17 bases. The CDR3 is 14 amino acids. The CDR3 loop is CAITPSGRNYGYTF. The DNA of the CDR3 is TGTGCCATAACACCTTCGGGCCGGAACTATGGCTACACCTTC.

V is TRBV10-1 and J is TRBJ2-2; D gene ambiguous. Germline CDR1 WNHNN, CDR2 SYGVQD (reference sequence). The CDR3 runs 15 residues. The V and J ends lost 4 bases and 3 bases respectively, with 12 bases between them. DNA for the CDR3: TGCGCCAGCAGTGTTGAAGGAACGGACACCGGGGAGCTGTTTTTT. It encodes CASSVEGTDTGELFF.